These 28 T cell receptor beta chains were sequenced from one sample in a study of metastatic and nonmetastatic thyroid tumors. TCRdb reassembled clones from the PCR reads with MiXCR. The sample comprises tens of thousands of clones, roughly an eighth of which are singletons, and roughly 9% rests with the top ten. The entire patient cohort was treatment-naive prior to thyroid surgery. Sequenced sample: blood. These receptor sequences come from a male donor with papillary thyroid cancer or a benign thyroid nodule (not recorded which). Some clones in this sample may be carry-over from other donors' samples.

The sample holds many counts of this clone. The chain couples TRBV28 to TRBJ1-2; 9 bases align to TRBD1. Germline CDR1 MDHEN, CDR2 SYDVKM. This CDR3 contains 17 residues. J lost 1 base, V lost 4 bases, and 10 bases had no gene match. CDR3 residues: CASSSPGTGRHNYGYTF. The CDR3 DNA reads as TGTGCCAGCAGTTCCCCCGGGACAGGGCGACATAACTATGGCTACACCTTC.

This clone appeared a few times. A much larger clone lies a single base off, so this may be a read error. J is TRBJ2-5 and V is TRBV6-1; 8 bases agree with TRBD2. The CDR3 totals 16 residues. The germline V gene encodes CDR1 MNHNS and CDR2 SASEGT. Written as DNA, the CDR3 is TGTGCCAGCAGCCCCGCGCCTAGCGGGTACCAAGGGACCCAGTACTTC. It encodes CASSPAPSGYQGTQYF.

There are a few counts of this clone. Germline is not matched at one junction end, which may reflect a read error. The V gene is TRBV24-1, the J gene TRBJ2-3; TRBD2 might be the D (6 bases). The CDR3 contains 16 residues. Germline assignment: CDR1 KGHDR and CDR2 SFDVKD. The CDR3 nucleotides are TGTGCCACCAGTGACCCCGGAATAGCGGACACAGGTACGCAGTATTTT. This sequence encodes CATSDPGIADTGTQYF.

Turning to this clone: A much larger clone differs by one base, so this may be a read error. The chain couples TRBV7-9 to TRBJ1-4; 9 positions match TRBD1. Germline CDR1 reads SEHNR; CDR2 reads FQNEAQ (reference sequence). The CDR3 is 15 amino acids. CDR3: CASILMGQGGEKLFF. CDR3 in DNA: TGTGCCAGCATCTTAATGGGACAGGGTGGGGAAAAACTGTTTTTT.

This clone was seen many times. The chain links TRBV20-1 to TRBJ2-2; 8 bases are shared with TRBD2. The CDR3 is 15 amino acids. V shed 1 base and J 5 bases; nucleotides not matched to a gene: 6. Per the germline V gene, CDR1 is DFQATT and CDR2 is SNEGSKA (reference sequence). The CDR3 region is CSARGEAGGTGELFF. DNA of the CDR3: TGCAGTGCTAGAGGGGAGGCGGGAGGAACCGGGGAGCTGTTTTTT.

This clone was counted at least ten times. The chain is built from TRBV6-6 and TRBJ2-5, with 15 bases lining up with TRBD2. The CDR3 sequence is 18 residues long. Per the germline V gene, CDR1 is MNHNY and CDR2 is SVGAGI (reference sequence). The J segment lost 5 bases and the V segment lost 0 bases, leaving 7 bases of the junction unmatched. Written as DNA, the CDR3 is TGTGCCAGCAGTTACTCGTCGGGACTAGCGGGAGGTGGGGAGACCCAGTACTTC. Translation: CASSYSSGLAGGGETQYF.

Of note for this clone: This may arise from a read error, as a much more abundant clone is one base away. Other DNA sequences of this sample code for an identical CDR3. The CDR3 region has the DNA TGCAGTGCTAGAGTCCGTGGGCTAAGGACAGATACGCAGTATTTC. This encodes CSARVRGLRTDTQYF. The genes are TRBV20-1 and TRBJ2-3; TRBD1 might be the D (6 bases). The length of the CDR3 is 15 residues. Germline V gene sequence: CDR1 DFQATT, CDR2 SNEGSKA (reference sequence).

CDR3 sequence (DNA): TGCGCCAGCAGCTTGGCCCCCATTGTGCCGCTAAACACTGAAGCTTTCTTT. It encodes CASSLAPIVPLNTEAFF. The chain has TRBV5-1 and TRBJ1-1, with D unresolved. V lost 0 bases and J lost 2, with 17 bases in between. Germline V gene sequence: CDR1 SGHRS, CDR2 YFSETQ. This CDR3 contains 17 residues. Combining the CDR3 with reference TRBV5-1 and TRBJ1-1 gives the whole variable domain KAGVTQTPRYLIKTRGQQVTLSCSPISGHRSVSWYQQTPGQGLQFLFEYFSETQRNKGNFPGRFSGRQFSNSRSEMNVSTLELGDSALYLCASSLAPIVPLNTEAFFGQGTRLTVV.

This clone was seen repeatedly, ten times or more. The chain joins TRBV3-1 to TRBJ1-4; no clear D gene. CDR1 LGHDT and CDR2 YNNKEL come from the germline V gene (reference sequence). V was clipped by 5 bases and J by 5 bases, with 3 bases between them. CDR3 length equals 11 residues. CDR3 DNA sequence: TGTGCCAGCAGCTCAAATGAAAAACTGTTTTTT. It yields the protein CASSSNEKLFF.

This clone was detected ten times or more. The gene calls are TRBV28 and TRBJ1-1; a weak D match, TRBD1 (5 bases). The CDR3 is 14 amino acids. Trimming took off 6 bases at V and 6 bases at J, with 17 bases between the two ends. Germline-derived CDR1 and CDR2 are MDHEN and SYDVKM. For the CDR3, the DNA is TGTGCCAGCAGACCTATGGGGAGGGGCGCTGAAGCTTTCTTT. Protein: CASRPMGRGAEAFF.

This clone came up many times. The chain is built from TRBV18 and TRBJ1-5, with D perhaps TRBD1 (6 bases). With 3 bases removed from V and 3 bases from J, the gap between germline ends came to 12 bases. This CDR3 has 15 amino acids. Germline V gene data show CDR1 as KGHSH and CDR2 as LQKENI. Here the CDR3 DNA reads TGTGCCAGCTCACCCCGGGACATTGACAATCAGCCCCAGCATTTT. Its translation is CASSPRDIDNQPQHF.

This clone was detected only a few times. The chain employs TRBV6-1 and TRBJ2-7, with TRBD1 as a possible D gene (8 bases). V was clipped by 6 bases and J by 4 bases, with 13 bases between them. The length of the CDR3 is 13 residues. CDR1 and CDR2 (germline): MNHNS, SASEGT. The CDR3 spells CASRTGGGYEQYF. In nucleotides, the CDR3 is TGTGCCAGCAGAACAGGGGGGGGTTACGAGCAGTACTTC.

This clone was found many times. This rearrangement joins TRBV28 to TRBJ1-5; no clear D gene. The V end was cut by 0 bases, the J end by 1 base, with 4 bases between. Germline CDR1 is MDHEN and CDR2 is SYDVKM. The CDR3 runs 14 residues. CDR3 protein: CASSLWGSNQPQHF. The CDR3 bases are TGTGCCAGCAGTTTATGGGGGAGCAATCAGCCCCAGCATTTT.

This clone was detected ten times or more. V usage is TRBV12-3 or TRBV12-4 and J usage is TRBJ2-1, with D tentatively TRBD2 (5 bases). The CDR3 covers 14 residues. V was trimmed by 5 bases and J by 3 bases, leaving 11 bases between them. CDR3 coding DNA: TGTGCCAGCAGTCTGACTGGACTCTACAATGAGCAGTTCTTC. Its translation: CASSLTGLYNEQFF.

This chain links TRBV7-2 with TRBJ2-5, with 8 bases matching TRBD2. Germline CDR1 is SGHTA and CDR2 is FQGNSA. This CDR3 is built from 14 residues. V lost 2 bases, J lost 4 bases, and 3 bases stayed unmatched. The DNA for the CDR3 is TGTGCCAGCAGCTTATGCGCGGGGGGAGAGACCCAGTACTTC. Protein: CASSLCAGGETQYF.

This clone was counted many times. The chain has TRBV9 and TRBJ1-1; 7 bases line up with TRBD1. The CDR3 totals 12 residues. Germline loops: CDR1 SGDLS, CDR2 YYNGEE. The ends lost 3 bases at V and 5 bases at J; junction bases unmatched: 1. The CDR3 spells CASSAGGTEAFF. Here the CDR3 DNA reads TGTGCCAGCAGCGCAGGGGGGACTGAAGCTTTCTTT. Based on the CDR3 plus reference TRBV9 and TRBJ1-1, the full variable domain is DSGVTQTPKHLITATGQRVTLRCSPRSGDLSVYWYQQSLDQGLQFLIQYYNGEERAKGNILERFSAQQFPDLHSELNLSSLELGDSALYFCASSAGGTEAFFGQGTRLTVV.

In this sample, this clone turned up many times. This chain uses TRBV27 with TRBJ2-3; D tentatively fits TRBD1 or TRBD2 (6 bases each). Looked up from germline, CDR1 is MNHEY and CDR2 is SMNVEV (reference sequence). V was clipped by 2 bases and J by 1 base, with 19 bases between them. The CDR3 has 18 residues. CDR3 residues: CASSLGARGGMGTDTQYF. The CDR3 bases are TGTGCCAGCAGTTTAGGGGCCCGAGGGGGGATGGGCACAGATACGCAGTATTTT.

This clone was detected ten times or more. CDR3 DNA sequence: TGTGCCAGCAGCTTAGGGGACACAAATTCACCCCTCCACTTT. Amino acids: CASSLGDTNSPLHF. The chain couples TRBV7-9 to TRBJ1-6, with D tentatively TRBD1 (6 bases). The CDR3 spans 14 residues. Germline loops: CDR1 SEHNR, CDR2 FQNEAQ (reference sequence). The V end was cut by 1 base, the J end by 7 bases, with 8 bases between.

This clone was observed at least ten times. V and J are TRBV28 and TRBJ2-1; tentatively, D is TRBD1 (6 bases). Germline values: CDR1 MDHEN, CDR2 SYDVKM. V was pared by 2 bases and J by 8 bases, with 19 bases between. The CDR3 spans 16 residues. Here the CDR3 reads CASSLLFLGARDEQFF. CDR3 sequence (DNA): TGTGCCAGCAGTTTACTGTTCTTGGGGGCCAGGGATGAGCAGTTCTTC. The variable domain in full, with the rest retrieved from reference TRBV28 and TRBJ2-1, is DVKVTQSSRYLVKRTGEKVFLECVQDMDHENMFWYRQDPGLGLRLIYFSYDVKMKEKGDIPEGYSVSREKKERFSLILESASTNQTSMYLCASSLLFLGARDEQFFGPGTRLTVL.

This clone was observed at least ten times. The chain joins TRBV7-3 to TRBJ2-7; perhaps TRBD2 as D (5 bases). Trimming removed 7 bases at V and 5 bases at J, with 15 bases between. There are 13 residues in the CDR3. Germline V lookup: CDR1 SGHTA, CDR2 FQGTGA. The CDR3 here is CASTSSEVHEQYF. The CDR3 DNA follows: TGTGCCAGCACCTCCTCGGAGGTCCACGAGCAGTACTTC.

Comments on this clone: This may arise from a read error, as a much more abundant clone is one base away. The chain recombines TRBV11-1 with TRBJ1-1, with D uncertain. The germline CDR1 and CDR2 sequences are SGHAT and FQDESV (reference sequence). The CDR3 has 16 residues. Trimming took off 0 bases at V and 1 base at J, with 12 bases between the two ends. The CDR3 loop reads CASSLAPTLWNTEAFF. The CDR3 bases are TGTGCCAGCAGCTTAGCTCCCACGCTGTGGAACACTGAAGCTTTCTTT.

By proportion, this clone is medium-sized. CDR3 DNA: TGTGCCAGCAGTCGAGGCACCAGAGAGCCAGTATACGAGCAGTACTTC. Its protein product is CASSRGTREPVYEQYF. The rearrangement uses TRBV6-2 or TRBV6-3 and TRBJ2-7; D gene uncertain. The CDR3 totals 16 residues. Per germline, CDR1 MNHEY and CDR2 SVGEGT. Trimming took 5 bases from V and 4 from J, leaving 21 bases between them.

In its sample, this clone was seen many times. The chain links TRBV11-2 to TRBJ2-4; no clear D. The germline V gene encodes CDR1 SGHAT and CDR2 FQNNGV. This CDR3 has 13 amino acids. V was trimmed by 7 bases and J by 2 bases, leaving 9 bases between them. The CDR3 loop reads CASKDVTKNIQYF. CDR3 coding DNA: TGTGCCAGCAAAGACGTGACCAAAAACATTCAGTACTTC.

V is TRBV12-3 or TRBV12-4 and J is TRBJ2-7; 10 bases are a match to TRBD1. With V trimmed by 5 bases and J by 10 bases, 8 bases remained unmatched. The CDR3 covers 13 residues. CDR3 region: CASSEGQGEPQYF. The DNA of the CDR3 is TGTGCCAGCAGTGAAGGACAGGGGGAACCCCAGTACTTC.

This clone was seen more than once but under ten times. The J gene is TRBJ2-1, the V gene TRBV4-1; TRBD2 aligns across 7 bases. There are 13 residues in the CDR3. Germline V gives CDR1 MGHRA, CDR2 YSYEKL. Trimming cost V 0 bases and J 12 bases; bases outside gene matches: 5. CDR3: CASSQDGRVGQFF. The CDR3 DNA sequence: TGCGCCAGCAGCCAAGATGGGAGGGTGGGGCAGTTCTTC.

This chain connects TRBV11-2 to TRBJ2-1; tentative D call: TRBD1 (6 bases). CDR3 length equals 17 residues. CDR1 is SGHAT and CDR2 is FQNNGV in the germline V gene. V shed 5 bases and J shed 4 bases, with 21 bases lying between them. The CDR3 is CASSGGLEVPFYNEQFF. The CDR3 bases are TGTGCCAGCAGCGGGGGCTTGGAGGTTCCTTTTTACAATGAGCAGTTCTTC.

This clone came up many times. V and J are TRBV11-3 and TRBJ2-2, with D perhaps given as TRBD1 or TRBD2 (5 bases each). The germline V and J ends were trimmed by 4 bases and 4 bases, with 7 bases remaining between them. Germline-derived CDR1 and CDR2 are SGHNT and YENEEA. The CDR3 totals 13 residues. CDR3 sequence (DNA): TGTGCCAGCAGCTCGGGACGCACCGGGGAGCTGTTTTTT. It yields the protein CASSSGRTGELFF.

Judged by abundance, this clone is medium-sized. J is TRBJ1-2 and V is TRBV27; D is undetermined. Trimming shortened V by 2 bases and J by 4 bases, and 11 bases separated the two germline ends. The CDR3 loop spans 14 amino acids. The germline V gene has CDR1 MNHEY and CDR2 SMNVEV (reference sequence). The CDR3 coding sequence is TGTGCCAGCAGTTTAAGCGCTAGCTCCTATGGCTACACCTTC. It specifies CASSLSASSYGYTF.